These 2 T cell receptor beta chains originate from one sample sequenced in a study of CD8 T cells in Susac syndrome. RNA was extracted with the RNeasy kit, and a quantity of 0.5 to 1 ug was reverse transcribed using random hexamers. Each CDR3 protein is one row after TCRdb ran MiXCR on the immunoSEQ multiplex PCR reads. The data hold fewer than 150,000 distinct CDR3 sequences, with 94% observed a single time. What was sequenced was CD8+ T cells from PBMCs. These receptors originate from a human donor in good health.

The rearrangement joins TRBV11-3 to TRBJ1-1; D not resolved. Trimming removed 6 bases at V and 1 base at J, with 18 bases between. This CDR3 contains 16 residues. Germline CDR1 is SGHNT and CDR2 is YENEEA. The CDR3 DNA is TGTGCCAGCAGTTTCCTTAAAGGGTTTGGGAACACTGAAGCTTTCTTT. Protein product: CASSFLKGFGNTEAFF.

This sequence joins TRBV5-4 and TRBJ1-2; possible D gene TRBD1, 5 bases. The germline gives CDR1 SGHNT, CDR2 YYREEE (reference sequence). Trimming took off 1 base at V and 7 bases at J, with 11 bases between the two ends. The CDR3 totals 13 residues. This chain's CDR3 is CASSLSRGRGYTF. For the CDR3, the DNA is TGTGCCAGCAGCTTGTCAAGGGGTCGTGGCTACACCTTC.